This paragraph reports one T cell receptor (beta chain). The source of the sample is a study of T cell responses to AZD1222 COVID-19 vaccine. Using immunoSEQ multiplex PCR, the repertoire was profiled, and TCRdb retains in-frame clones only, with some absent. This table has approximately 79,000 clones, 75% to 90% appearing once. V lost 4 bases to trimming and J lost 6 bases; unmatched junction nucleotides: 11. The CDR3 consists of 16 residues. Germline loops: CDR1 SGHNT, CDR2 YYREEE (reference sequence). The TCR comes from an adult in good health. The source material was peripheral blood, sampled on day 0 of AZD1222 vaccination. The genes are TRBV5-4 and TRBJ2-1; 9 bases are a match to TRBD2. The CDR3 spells CASSPPSGIKGNEQFF. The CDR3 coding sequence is TGTGCCAGCAGCCCACCTAGCGGGATTAAGGGCAATGAGCAGTTCTTC.